The present TCR beta chain was sequenced within a study of blood T cell repertoires in COVID-19. Only in-frame clones appear in the TCRdb table, and some are missing; sequencing was by immunoSEQ multiplex PCR. This sample carries about 380,000 clones, more than 65% of them seen once, and the ten largest clones take 1.1%. This clone was recorded a few times. The sequenced sample consisted of peripheral blood. This TCR came from a human donor with acute or convalescent COVID-19. The donor label of this sample is uncertain.

CDR3 in amino acids: CASSLVQGAYYGYTF. As DNA, the CDR3 is TGCGCCAGCAGCTTGGTCCAGGGGGCCTACTATGGCTACACCTTC. The chain links TRBV5-1 to TRBJ1-2; 8 positions match TRBD1. CDR1 and CDR2 from the germline V gene are SGHRS and YFSETQ. The J segment lost 3 bases and the V segment lost 0 bases, leaving 4 bases of the junction unmatched. The CDR3 runs to 15 residues.